Ten or more counts support the clone carrying this TCR beta chain. The antigen remains unidentified. Inclusion characteristics of ophthalmopathy patients comprised a Clinical Activity Score of at least 3, a NOSPECS grade of at least 4, and duration under 3 months. The authors obtained PBMCs from over 8 ml of fresh peripheral blood. RNA transcripts were the template for amplifying TCR beta CDR3 regions. When the TCR CDR3 underwent first-round RT-PCR, the HTBI primer set was used. TCRdb used MiXCR to reprocess the multiplex PCR reads, holding one entry per CDR3 protein. Of some 360,000 distinct CDR3 sequences in the sample, roughly 18% were seen once. Germline V gene sequence: CDR1 SGHVS, CDR2 FNYEAQ. The CDR3 has 15 residues. With 4 bases clipped from V and 4 bases from J, the junction kept 8 bases outside the gene matches. This sample is drawn from a study of T cells in Graves' hyperthyroidism and ophthalmopathy. Study-wide context: Peripheral blood samples were taken at initial diagnosis, prior to any treatment.

Study-level results: A 13 V-J signature model discriminated ophthalmopathy versus stable hyperthyroidism.

This chain connects TRBV7-6 to TRBJ2-7; 9 bases map to TRBD1. This sequence was found in a woman between 40 and 50 years old with Graves' ophthalmopathy. The sequenced sample was blood. CDR3 loop: CASSSVRDRDYEQYF. The CDR3 bases are TGTGCCAGCAGCTCGGTCCGGGACAGGGATTACGAGCAGTACTTC.